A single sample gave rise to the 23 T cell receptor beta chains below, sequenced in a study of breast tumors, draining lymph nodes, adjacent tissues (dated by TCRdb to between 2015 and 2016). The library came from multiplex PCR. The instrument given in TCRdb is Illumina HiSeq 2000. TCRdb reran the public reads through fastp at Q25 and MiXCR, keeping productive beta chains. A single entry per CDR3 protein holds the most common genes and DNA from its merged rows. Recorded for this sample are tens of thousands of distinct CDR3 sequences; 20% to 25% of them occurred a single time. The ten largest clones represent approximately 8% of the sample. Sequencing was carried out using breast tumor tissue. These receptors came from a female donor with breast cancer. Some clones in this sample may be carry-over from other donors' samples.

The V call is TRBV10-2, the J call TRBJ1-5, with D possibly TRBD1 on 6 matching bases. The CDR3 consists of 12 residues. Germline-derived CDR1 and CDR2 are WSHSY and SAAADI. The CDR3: CERGGGNQPQHF. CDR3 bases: TGCGAGCGAGGGGGAGGCAATCAGCCCCAGCATTTT.

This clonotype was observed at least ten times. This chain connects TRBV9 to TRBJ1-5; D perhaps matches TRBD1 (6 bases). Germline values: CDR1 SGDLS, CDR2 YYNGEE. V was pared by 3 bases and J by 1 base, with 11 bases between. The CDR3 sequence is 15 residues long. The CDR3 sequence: CASSGTVLSNQPQHF. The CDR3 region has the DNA TGTGCCAGCAGCGGGACAGTCTTAAGCAATCAGCCCCAGCATTTT.

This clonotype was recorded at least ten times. The CDR3 nucleotides are TGTGCCAGCAGCTCCCAGCGAAACAGCACAGATACGCAGTATTTT. Its protein is CASSSQRNSTDTQYF. The V call is TRBV5-4, the J call TRBJ2-3; D gene ambiguous. Germline CDR1 reads SGHNT; CDR2 reads YYREEE (reference sequence). Trimming took off 3 bases at V and 0 bases at J, with 11 bases between the two ends. The length of the CDR3 is 15 residues. The full variable domain, rest sourced from reference TRBV5-4 and TRBJ2-3, is ETGVTQSPTHLIKTRGQQVTLRCSSQSGHNTVSWYQQALGQGPQFIFQYYREEENGRGNFPPRFSGLQFPNYSSELNVNALELDDSALYLCASSSQRNSTDTQYFGPGTRLTVL.

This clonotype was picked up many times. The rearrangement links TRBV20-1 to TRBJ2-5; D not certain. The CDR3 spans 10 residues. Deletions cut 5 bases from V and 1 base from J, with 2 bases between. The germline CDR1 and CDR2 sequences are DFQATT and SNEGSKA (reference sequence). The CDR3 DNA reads TGCAGTGCTTTCCAAGAGACCCAGTACTTC. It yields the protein CSAFQETQYF.

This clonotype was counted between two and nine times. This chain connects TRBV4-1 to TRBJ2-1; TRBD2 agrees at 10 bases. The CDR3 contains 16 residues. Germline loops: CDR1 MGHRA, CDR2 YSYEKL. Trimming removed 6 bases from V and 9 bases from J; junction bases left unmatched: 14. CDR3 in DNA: TGCGCCAGCAGGTCAGACCTTAGGGCTAGCGGGAGTGAGCAGTTCTTC. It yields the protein CASRSDLRASGSEQFF.

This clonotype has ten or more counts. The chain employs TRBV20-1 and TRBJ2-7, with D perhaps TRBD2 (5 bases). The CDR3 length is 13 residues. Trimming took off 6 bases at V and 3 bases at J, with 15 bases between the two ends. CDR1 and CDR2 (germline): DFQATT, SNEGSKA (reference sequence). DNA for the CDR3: TGCAGTGCGAGGACTCACAACGGCTACGAGCAGTACTTC. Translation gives CSARTHNGYEQYF.

The CDR3 sequence: CASSLLSTSGGPHTDTQYF. CDR3 in DNA: TGTGCCAGCAGCCTTTTATCGACTAGCGGGGGGCCGCATACAGATACGCAGTATTTT. The rearrangement uses TRBV7-2 and TRBJ2-3, with 13 bases lining up with TRBD2. The germline CDR1 and CDR2 sequences are SGHTA and FQGNSA. The CDR3 contains 19 residues. Germline trimming cut 5 bases from V and 3 bases from J; bases unmatched to any gene: 14.

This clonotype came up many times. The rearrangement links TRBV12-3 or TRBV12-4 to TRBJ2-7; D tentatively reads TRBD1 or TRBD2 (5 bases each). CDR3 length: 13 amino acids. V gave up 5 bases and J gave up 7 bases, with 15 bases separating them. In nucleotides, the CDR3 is TGTGCCAGCAGTAGGGGACGGGGTTGGGAGCAGTACTTC. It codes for CASSRGRGWEQYF.

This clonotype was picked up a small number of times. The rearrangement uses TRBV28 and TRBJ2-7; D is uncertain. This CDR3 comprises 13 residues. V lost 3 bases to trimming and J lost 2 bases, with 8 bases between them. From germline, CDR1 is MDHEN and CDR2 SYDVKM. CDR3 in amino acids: CASSFGLTYEQYF. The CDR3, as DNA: TGTGCCAGCAGTTTCGGGTTGACCTACGAGCAGTACTTC.

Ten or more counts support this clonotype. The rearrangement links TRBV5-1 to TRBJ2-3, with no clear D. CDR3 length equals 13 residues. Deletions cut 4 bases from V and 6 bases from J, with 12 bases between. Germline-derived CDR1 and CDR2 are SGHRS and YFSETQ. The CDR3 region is CASSPGRFDTQYF. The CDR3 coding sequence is TGCGCCAGCAGCCCAGGCCGGTTCGATACGCAGTATTTT.

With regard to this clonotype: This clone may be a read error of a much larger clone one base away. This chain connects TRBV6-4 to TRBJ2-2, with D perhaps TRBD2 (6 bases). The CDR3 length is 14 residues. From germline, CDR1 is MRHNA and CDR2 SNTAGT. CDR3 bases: TGTGCCAGCAGTGACTCGTCACGGGGCGGGAAGCTGTTTTTT. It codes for CASSDSSRGGKLFF.

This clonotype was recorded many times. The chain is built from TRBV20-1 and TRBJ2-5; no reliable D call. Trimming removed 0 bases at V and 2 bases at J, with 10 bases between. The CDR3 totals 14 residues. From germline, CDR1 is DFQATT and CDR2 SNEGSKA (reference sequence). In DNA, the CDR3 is TGCAGTGCTAGAGATTTGGCCAGACAAGAGACCCAGTACTTC. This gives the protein CSARDLARQETQYF.

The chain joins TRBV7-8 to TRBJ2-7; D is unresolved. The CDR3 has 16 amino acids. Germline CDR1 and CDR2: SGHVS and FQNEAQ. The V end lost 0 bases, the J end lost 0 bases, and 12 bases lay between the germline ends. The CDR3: CASSLALTLSSYEQYF. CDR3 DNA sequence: TGTGCCAGCAGCTTAGCGCTAACCCTGAGCTCCTACGAGCAGTACTTC.

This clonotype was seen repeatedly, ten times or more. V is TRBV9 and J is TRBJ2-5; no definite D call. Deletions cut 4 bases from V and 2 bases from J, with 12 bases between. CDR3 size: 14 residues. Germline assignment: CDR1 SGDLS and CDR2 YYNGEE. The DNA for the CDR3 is TGTGCCAGCAGCCCCTCTCCGAGTCAAGAGACCCAGTACTTC. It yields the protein CASSPSPSQETQYF.

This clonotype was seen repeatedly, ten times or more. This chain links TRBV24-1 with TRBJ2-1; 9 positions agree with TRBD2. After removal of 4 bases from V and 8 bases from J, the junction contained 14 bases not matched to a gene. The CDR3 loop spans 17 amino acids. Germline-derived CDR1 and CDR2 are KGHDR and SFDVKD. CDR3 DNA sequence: TGTGCCACCAGTGACAAGGGCGCGGGAGGGCGTAGTGATGAGCAGTTCTTC. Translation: CATSDKGAGGRSDEQFF.

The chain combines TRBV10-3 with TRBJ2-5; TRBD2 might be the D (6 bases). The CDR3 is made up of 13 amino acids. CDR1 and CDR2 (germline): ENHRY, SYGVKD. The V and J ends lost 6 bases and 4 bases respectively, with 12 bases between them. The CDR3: CAISGGLVETQYF. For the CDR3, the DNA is TGTGCCATCAGCGGGGGACTGGTAGAGACCCAGTACTTC.

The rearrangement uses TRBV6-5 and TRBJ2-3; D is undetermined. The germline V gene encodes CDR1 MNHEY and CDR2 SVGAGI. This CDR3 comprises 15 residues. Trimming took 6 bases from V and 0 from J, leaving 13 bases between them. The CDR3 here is CASRQFDPSTDTQYF. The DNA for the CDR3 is TGTGCCAGCAGACAATTTGACCCTAGCACAGATACGCAGTATTTT.

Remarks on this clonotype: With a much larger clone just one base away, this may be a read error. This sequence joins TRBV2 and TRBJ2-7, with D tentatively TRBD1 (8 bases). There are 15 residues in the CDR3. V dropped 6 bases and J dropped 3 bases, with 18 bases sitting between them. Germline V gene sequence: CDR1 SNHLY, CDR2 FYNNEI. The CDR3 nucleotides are TGTGCCAGCAGGGGCATACACAGGGGGGGCTACGAGCAGTACTTC. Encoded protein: CASRGIHRGGYEQYF.

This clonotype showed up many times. The CDR3 loop reads CSARQQETQYF. The CDR3 region has the DNA TGCAGTGCGCGACAGCAAGAGACCCAGTACTTC. This chain joins TRBV20-1 and TRBJ2-5; tentative D call: TRBD1 (5 bases). Deletions cut 6 bases from V and 2 bases from J, with 7 bases between. The CDR3 extends over 11 amino acids. Germline V gene lookup returns CDR1 DFQATT and CDR2 SNEGSKA (reference sequence).

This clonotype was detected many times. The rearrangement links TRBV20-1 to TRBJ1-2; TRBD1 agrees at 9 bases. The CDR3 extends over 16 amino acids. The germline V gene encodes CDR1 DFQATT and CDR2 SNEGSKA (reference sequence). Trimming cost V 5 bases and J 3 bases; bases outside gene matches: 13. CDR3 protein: CSARPPRTGEDYGYTF. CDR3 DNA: TGCAGTGCTCGGCCTCCTCGGACAGGGGAAGACTATGGCTACACCTTC.

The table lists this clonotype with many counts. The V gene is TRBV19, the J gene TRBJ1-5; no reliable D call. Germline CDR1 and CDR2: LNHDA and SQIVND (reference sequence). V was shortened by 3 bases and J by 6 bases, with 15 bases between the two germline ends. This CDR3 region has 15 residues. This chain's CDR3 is CASSIDSGRSQPQHF. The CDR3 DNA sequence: TGTGCCAGTAGTATCGATTCAGGAAGAAGTCAGCCCCAGCATTTT. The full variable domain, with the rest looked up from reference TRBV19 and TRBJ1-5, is DGGITQSPKYLFRKEGQNVTLSCEQNLNHDAMYWYRQDPGQGLRLIYYSQIVNDFQKGDIAEGYSVSREKKESFPLTVTSAQKNPTAFYLCASSIDSGRSQPQHFGDGTRLSIL.

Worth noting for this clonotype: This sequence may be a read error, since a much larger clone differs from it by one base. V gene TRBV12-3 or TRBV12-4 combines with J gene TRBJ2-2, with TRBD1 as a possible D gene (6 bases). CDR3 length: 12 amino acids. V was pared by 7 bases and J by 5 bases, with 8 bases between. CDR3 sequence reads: CASNTGTGELFF. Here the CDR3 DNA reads TGTGCCAGCAACACAGGGACCGGGGAGCTGTTTTTT.

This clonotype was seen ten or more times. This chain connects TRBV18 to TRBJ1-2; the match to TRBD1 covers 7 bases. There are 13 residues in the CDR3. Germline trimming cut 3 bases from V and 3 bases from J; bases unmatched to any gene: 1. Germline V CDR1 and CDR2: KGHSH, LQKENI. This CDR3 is CASSPGQDYGYTF. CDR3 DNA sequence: TGTGCCAGCTCACCTGGACAGGACTATGGCTACACCTTC.